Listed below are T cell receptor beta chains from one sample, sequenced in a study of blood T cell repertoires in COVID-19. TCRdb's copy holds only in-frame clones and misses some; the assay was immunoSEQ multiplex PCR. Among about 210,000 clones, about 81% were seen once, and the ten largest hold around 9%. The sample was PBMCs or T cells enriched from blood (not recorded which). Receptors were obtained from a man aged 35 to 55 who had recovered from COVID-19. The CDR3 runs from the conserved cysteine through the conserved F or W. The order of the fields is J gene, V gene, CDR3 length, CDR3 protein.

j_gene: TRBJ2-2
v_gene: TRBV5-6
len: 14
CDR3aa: CASSPTRNTGELFF

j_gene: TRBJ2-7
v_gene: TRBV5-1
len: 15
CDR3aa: CASSLGGTSSYEQYF

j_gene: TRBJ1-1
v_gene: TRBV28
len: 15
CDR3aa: CASAAGRGMNTEAFF

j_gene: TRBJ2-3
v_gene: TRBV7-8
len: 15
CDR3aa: CASSSMLFFTDTQYF

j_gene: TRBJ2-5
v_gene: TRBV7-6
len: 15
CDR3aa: CASSLGTTTQETQYF

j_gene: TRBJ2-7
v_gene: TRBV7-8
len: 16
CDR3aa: CASSLEGYRSSYEQYF

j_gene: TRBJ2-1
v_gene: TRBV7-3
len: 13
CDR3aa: CASSLTGVNEQFF

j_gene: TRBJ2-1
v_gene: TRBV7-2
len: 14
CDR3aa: CASSLLRARDEQFF

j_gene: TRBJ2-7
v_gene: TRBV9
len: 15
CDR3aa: CASSAGLGGIYEQYF

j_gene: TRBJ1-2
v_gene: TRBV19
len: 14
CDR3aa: CASSIAAANYGYTF

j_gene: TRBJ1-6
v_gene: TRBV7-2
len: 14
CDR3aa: CASLLQGARSPLHF

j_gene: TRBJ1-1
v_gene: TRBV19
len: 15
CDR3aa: CASSSTTVMNTEAFF

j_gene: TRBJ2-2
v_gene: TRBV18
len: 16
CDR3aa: CASSPLLTGEPGELFF

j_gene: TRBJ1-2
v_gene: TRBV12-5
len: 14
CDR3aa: CASGLVQDSSGYTF

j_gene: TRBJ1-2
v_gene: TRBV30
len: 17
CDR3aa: CACRPLRPFRGLTGYTF

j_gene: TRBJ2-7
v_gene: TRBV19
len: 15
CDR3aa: CASSPSLAGTYEQYF

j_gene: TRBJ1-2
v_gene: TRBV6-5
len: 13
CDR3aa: CASSYGAEYGYTF

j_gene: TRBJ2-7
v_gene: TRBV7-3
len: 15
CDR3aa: CASSLSSSGSYEQYF

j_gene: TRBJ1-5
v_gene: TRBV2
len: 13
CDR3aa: CASGQSSNQPQHF

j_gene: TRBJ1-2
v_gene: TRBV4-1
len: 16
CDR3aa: CASSQGLSQANYGYTF

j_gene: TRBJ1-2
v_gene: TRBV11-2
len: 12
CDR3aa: CASSLGGYGYTF

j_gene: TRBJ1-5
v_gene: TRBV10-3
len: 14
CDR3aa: CAISAVNSNQPQHF

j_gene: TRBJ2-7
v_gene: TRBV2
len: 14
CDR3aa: CASSDGDRVYEQYF

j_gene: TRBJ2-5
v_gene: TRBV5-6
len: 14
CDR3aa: CASSRGEISETQYF

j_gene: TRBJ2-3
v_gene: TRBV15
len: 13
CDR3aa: CATSRAKQGTQYF

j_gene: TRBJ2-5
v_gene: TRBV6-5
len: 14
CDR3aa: CASSYLGGLETQYF

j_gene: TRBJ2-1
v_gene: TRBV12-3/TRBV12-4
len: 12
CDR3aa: CASSPQGNEQFF

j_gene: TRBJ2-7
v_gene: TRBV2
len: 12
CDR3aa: CASNQGAYEQYF

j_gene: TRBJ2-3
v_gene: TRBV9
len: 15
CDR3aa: CASSARQGSRDTQYF

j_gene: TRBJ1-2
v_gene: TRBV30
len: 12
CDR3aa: CAWDRLNYGYTF

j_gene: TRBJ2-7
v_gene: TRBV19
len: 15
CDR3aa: CASSTRLAGQYEQYF

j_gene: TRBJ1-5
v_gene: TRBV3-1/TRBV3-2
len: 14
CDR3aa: CASSQVLSNQPQHF

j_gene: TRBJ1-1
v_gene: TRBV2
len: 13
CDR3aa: CASTTTGYTEAFF

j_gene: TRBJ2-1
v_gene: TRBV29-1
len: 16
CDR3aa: CSVVGLAGSSYNEQFF

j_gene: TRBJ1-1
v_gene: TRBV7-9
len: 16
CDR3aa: CASSEAYRSVNTEAFF

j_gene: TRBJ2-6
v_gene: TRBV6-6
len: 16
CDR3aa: CASSPLGRGGANVLTF

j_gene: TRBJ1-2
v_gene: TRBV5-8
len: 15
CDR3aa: CASSAPDRSRIGYTF

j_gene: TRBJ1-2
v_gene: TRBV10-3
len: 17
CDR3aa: CAISERGQRVSIYGYTF

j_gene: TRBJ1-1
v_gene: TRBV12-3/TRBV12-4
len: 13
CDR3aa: CASSFGQGTEAFF

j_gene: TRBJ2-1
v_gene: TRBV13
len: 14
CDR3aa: CASSLGLRNNEQFF

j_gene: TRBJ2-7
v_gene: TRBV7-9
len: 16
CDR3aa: CASSLDLAPGVEEQYF